Listed here are 32 T cell receptor beta chains from one sample, sequenced in a study of OX40 agonist ivuxolimab in advanced cancers. The repertoire was sequenced with immunoSEQ multiplex PCR; TCRdb's copy has only in-frame clones and lacks some. This sample has about 150,000 clones, with 94% found just once. The sample in question was CD4+ or CD8+ T cells sorted from blood, obtained in a trial of the OX40 agonist ivuxolimab. The source is an adult with an advanced solid tumor such as melanoma, head and neck, liver or kidney cancer.

This chain uses TRBV27 with TRBJ1-3; D remains unclear. The germline V gene encodes CDR1 MNHEY and CDR2 SMNVEV (reference sequence). There are 13 residues in the CDR3. Trimming removed 5 bases from V and 4 bases from J, with 9 bases in between. CDR3 residues: CASSRQGGNTIYF. CDR3 coding DNA: TGTGCCAGCAGTCGACAAGGGGGAAACACCATATATTTT.

The gene calls are TRBV11-2 and TRBJ2-7, with D tentatively TRBD1 (5 bases). Between the trimmed V and J ends, which lost 2 bases and 0 bases, there was a span of 14 bases. Germline CDR1 is SGHAT and CDR2 is FQNNGV. The CDR3 totals 16 residues. The CDR3 spells CASSLFGQGASYEQYF. The CDR3 nucleotides read TGTGCCAGCAGCTTATTCGGCCAGGGCGCCTCCTACGAGCAGTACTTC.

This clone came up once. The chain employs TRBV12-5 and TRBJ2-5, with 13 bases identical to TRBD2. In germline, CDR1 is LGHNT, CDR2 FRNRAP. Trimming removed 6 bases from V and 4 bases from J; junction bases left unmatched: 8. This CDR3 is 16 amino acids long. DNA for the CDR3: TGTGCTAGTGGCCCGGGACTAGCGGGGTTGCTAGAGACCCAGTACTTC. It is translated as CASGPGLAGLLETQYF.

The chain is built from TRBV20-1 and TRBJ2-1; TRBD2 might be the D (6 bases). Germline V CDR1 and CDR2: DFQATT, SNEGSKA (reference sequence). This CDR3 is built from 10 residues. Trimming took 6 bases from V and 7 from J, leaving 7 bases between them. For the CDR3, the DNA is TGCAGTGCCCGGGAGAATGAGCAGTTCTTC. Its translation: CSARENEQFF.

This clone is medium-sized in the sample. The chain has TRBV7-9 and TRBJ1-6, with unresolved D. Germline values: CDR1 SEHNR, CDR2 FQNEAQ (reference sequence). V shed 1 base and J shed 7 bases, with 11 bases lying between them. The CDR3 is made up of 15 amino acids. The chain's CDR3 is CASSLGRGRNSPLHF. The CDR3 DNA is TGTGCCAGCAGCTTAGGGAGAGGGAGGAATTCACCCCTCCACTTT.

This chain uses TRBV4-1 with TRBJ2-7; D gene ambiguous. CDR1 and CDR2 from the germline V gene are MGHRA and YSYEKL. The CDR3 has 14 amino acids. Trimming removed 4 bases at V and 2 bases at J, with 12 bases between. CDR3 amino acids: CASSRLGGTYEQYF. CDR3 nucleotide sequence: TGCGCCAGCAGCCGGTTGGGTGGGACCTACGAGCAGTACTTC.

The chain is built from TRBV6-5 and TRBJ2-7, with a tentative D call TRBD1 (7 bases). The CDR3 length is 14 residues. V shed 6 bases and J shed 3 bases, with 15 bases lying between them. Germline V gene lookup returns CDR1 MNHEY and CDR2 SVGAGI. The CDR3 coding sequence is TGTGCCAGCAGACGGCGGGACAGCCTCTACGAGCAGTACTTC. It codes for CASRRRDSLYEQYF.

The chain recombines TRBV7-2 with TRBJ1-5; 7 bases map to TRBD1. CDR1 and CDR2 (germline): SGHTA, FQGNSA. J was trimmed by 5 bases and V by 5 bases; bases with no gene match: 3. This CDR3 comprises 13 residues. Here the CDR3 reads CASSRQGDQPQHF. CDR3 sequence (DNA): TGTGCCAGCAGCCGACAGGGTGATCAGCCCCAGCATTTT.

The V and J genes are TRBV5-6 and TRBJ1-1, with D possibly TRBD1 on 6 matching bases. V was shortened by 4 bases and J by 5 bases, with 18 bases between the two germline ends. Germline V gene data show CDR1 as SGHDT and CDR2 as YYEEEE. This CDR3 region has 15 residues. The CDR3 DNA follows: TGTGCCAGCAGCCCGGCCTGGGGGGCTGGGACTGAAGCTTTCTTT. It specifies CASSPAWGAGTEAFF.

The V call is TRBV28, the J call TRBJ2-5; 9 bases are shared with TRBD2. V was clipped by 8 bases and J by 5 bases; unmatched bases: 6. CDR3 length: 13 amino acids. Germline lookup yields CDR1 MDHEN and CDR2 SYDVKM. The CDR3 sequence: CASRGGRVETQYF. The CDR3, as DNA: TGTGCCAGCCGGGGCGGGAGGGTGGAGACCCAGTACTTC.

This rearrangement joins TRBV6-5 to TRBJ1-1; 8 bases align to TRBD1. Germline V gene data show CDR1 as MNHEY and CDR2 as SVGAGI. V lost 4 bases and J lost 1; bases outside the gene matches: 5. The CDR3 has 15 residues. In nucleotides, the CDR3 is TGTGCCAGCAGTTCGACAGGGGCTGGGAACACTGAAGCTTTCTTT. Translating it yields CASSSTGAGNTEAFF.

The CDR3 bases are TGTGCCAGCAGCGTAGGCTCAACCGGGCAAGAGACCCAGTACTTC. Its protein is CASSVGSTGQETQYF. J is TRBJ2-5 and V is TRBV9; D not resolved. The CDR3 runs to 15 residues. CDR1 and CDR2 (germline): SGDLS, YYNGEE. V lost 0 bases and J 2 bases, leaving 11 bases between the germline ends.

This chain joins TRBV9 and TRBJ1-1; 7 positions agree with TRBD1. Unmatched junction bases numbered 17, after V lost 4 bases and J lost 11 bases. Germline values: CDR1 SGDLS, CDR2 YYNGEE. The CDR3 is made up of 15 amino acids. The chain's CDR3 is CASSPTGPPPLGAFF. The CDR3 DNA is TGTGCCAGCAGCCCGACAGGGCCCCCCCCCTTGGGGGCTTTCTTT.

V is TRBV6-1 and J is TRBJ2-7; D uncertain. The CDR3 contains 11 residues. Trimming pared 8 bases from V and 3 bases from J, leaving 8 bases between. CDR1 is MNHNS and CDR2 is SASEGT in the germline V gene. CDR3 nucleotides: TGTGCCAGCCCCCAGAGCTACGAGCAGTACTTC. Translating it yields CASPQSYEQYF.

This chain connects TRBV5-1 to TRBJ2-1; 10 nucleotides align to TRBD2. The J segment lost 7 bases and the V segment lost 5 bases, leaving 3 bases of the junction unmatched. The CDR3 sequence is 13 residues long. CDR1 is SGHRS and CDR2 is YFSETQ in the germline V gene. The CDR3 region has the DNA TGCGCCAGCAGGGTTAGCGGGGGGAATGAGCAGTTCTTC. Protein sequence: CASRVSGGNEQFF.

This chain uses TRBV6-5 with TRBJ2-1, with TRBD2 identical over 11 bases. There are 15 residues in the CDR3. Looked up from germline, CDR1 is MNHEY and CDR2 is SVGAGI. Trimming at V came to 4 bases and at J to 4 bases, leaving 3 bases not matched to a gene. CDR3 in DNA: TGTGCCAGCAGTTTACTAGCGGGAGCTTACAATGAGCAGTTCTTC. Translation gives CASSLLAGAYNEQFF.

The V gene is TRBV7-2, the J gene TRBJ1-2, with 8 bases that match TRBD1. This CDR3 has 16 amino acids. Germline CDR1 and CDR2: SGHTA and FQGNSA. V dropped 4 bases and J dropped 0; count of bases not matched to a gene: 7. DNA for the CDR3: TGTGCCAGCAGCTCGCGGACAGGGCCCTCTAACTATGGCTACACCTTC. It translates to CASSSRTGPSNYGYTF.

For this clone: This specimen includes other DNA sequences encoding the same CDR3. The rearrangement uses TRBV18 and TRBJ1-1; unclear D gene. The CDR3 runs to 13 residues. The ends were cut back, 1 base at V and 2 bases at J, with 5 bases in the middle. Looked up from germline, CDR1 is KGHSH and CDR2 is LQKENI. The CDR3 DNA is TGTGCCAGCTCACCACAGGTTAACACTGAAGCTTTCTTT. Residues: CASSPQVNTEAFF. Full variable domain (rest looked up from reference TRBV18 and TRBJ1-1): NAGVMQNPRHLVRRRGQEARLRCSPMKGHSHVYWYRQLPEEGLKFMVYLQKENIIDESGMPKERFSAEFPKEGPSILRIQQVVRGDSAAYFCASSPQVNTEAFFGQGTRLTVV.

The gene calls are TRBV18 and TRBJ1-2, with D unresolved. Germline V gene sequence: CDR1 KGHSH, CDR2 LQKENI. Trimming took 0 bases from V and 10 from J, leaving 15 bases between them. The CDR3 has 14 amino acids. This chain's CDR3 is CASSPPTQTKNYTF. In DNA form, the CDR3 reads TGTGCCAGCTCACCACCCACTCAGACAAAAAACTACACCTTC.

The genes are TRBV6-5 and TRBJ2-3, with a tentative D call TRBD1 (5 bases). Germline CDR1 and CDR2: MNHEY and SVGAGI. V was cut by 4 bases and J by 9 bases, with 17 bases left in between. The CDR3 has 14 amino acids. The CDR3: CASSSAPQGTTQYF. The DNA for the CDR3 is TGTGCCAGCAGTTCCGCGCCCCAGGGAACGACGCAGTATTTT.

This sequence joins TRBV29-1 and TRBJ1-2; a weak D match, TRBD1 (6 bases). This CDR3 spans 14 amino acids. Germline loops: CDR1 SQVTM, CDR2 ANQGSEA. V gave up 3 bases and J gave up 4 bases, with 15 bases separating them. DNA for the CDR3: TGCAGCGTTGATAAACGAGGGGGTACCTATGGCTACACCTTC. This gives the protein CSVDKRGGTYGYTF.

This sequence joins TRBV4-2 and TRBJ2-7; 12 bases agree with TRBD1. V shed 1 base and J 5 bases; nucleotides not matched to a gene: 6. Germline CDR1 LGHNA, CDR2 YNFKEQ. The CDR3 runs 16 residues. The CDR3 DNA follows: TGTGCCAGCAGCCAAGCCGGGACAGGGGGCATCCACGAGCAGTACTTC. Protein: CASSQAGTGGIHEQYF.

The V call is TRBV2, the J call TRBJ2-7, with TRBD1 matching over 9 bases. Trimming removed 6 bases from V and 12 bases from J; junction bases left unmatched: 12. CDR3 length: 13 residues. Germline assignment: CDR1 SNHLY and CDR2 FYNNEI. In DNA, the CDR3 is TGTGCCAGCAGGAGGGACAGGGAGGGCGAGGGGTACTTC. It encodes CASRRDREGEGYF.

In this sample, this clone turned up once. Within the sample, other DNA sequences also encode this same CDR3. The rearrangement links TRBV7-2 to TRBJ1-1; 7 bases match TRBD1. V gave up 4 bases and J gave up 6 bases; unmatched junction bases: 2. This CDR3 is 12 amino acids long. Germline V gene sequence: CDR1 SGHTA, CDR2 FQGNSA. Here the CDR3 DNA reads TGTGCCAGCAGCTCCAGGGGGGCTGAAGCTTTCTTT. This encodes CASSSRGAEAFF.

On this clone itself: Other DNA sequences in the same sample also yield this CDR3. The gene calls are TRBV5-4 and TRBJ2-3; 10 nucleotides align to TRBD2. V dropped 4 bases and J dropped 4; count of bases not matched to a gene: 9. The germline gives CDR1 SGHNT, CDR2 YYREEE (reference sequence). The CDR3 is made up of 16 amino acids. CDR3 amino acids: CASSGSLAGAADTQYF. CDR3 DNA: TGTGCCAGCAGCGGAAGTCTAGCGGGAGCCGCAGATACGCAGTATTTT.

In this sample, this clone turned up once. The chain combines TRBV27 with TRBJ1-3; D ambiguous. The CDR3 has 17 residues. Per germline, CDR1 MNHEY and CDR2 SMNVEV (reference sequence). V was cut by 2 bases and J by 8 bases, with 22 bases left in between. Here the CDR3 reads CASSLTSRGPSGDTIYF. CDR3 nucleotide sequence: TGTGCCAGCAGTTTAACATCCCGCGGACCGTCCGGGGACACCATATATTTT.

The chain links TRBV7-3 to TRBJ2-5; D is unresolved. The V end lost 1 base, the J end lost 2 bases, and 11 bases lay between the germline ends. The CDR3 is made up of 15 amino acids. Germline values: CDR1 SGHTA, CDR2 FQGTGA. The CDR3 loop is CASSLRGGLQETQYF. The CDR3 DNA sequence: TGTGCCAGCAGCTTAAGGGGTGGCCTTCAAGAGACCCAGTACTTC.

The rearrangement links TRBV2 to TRBJ1-2; unclear D gene. The length of the CDR3 is 14 residues. Looked up from germline, CDR1 is SNHLY and CDR2 is FYNNEI. V was cut by 8 bases and J by 3 bases, with 16 bases left in between. For the CDR3, the DNA is TGTGCCAGCGGCCTGACCTTCGGCGACTATGGCTACACCTTC. Protein sequence: CASGLTFGDYGYTF. Combining the CDR3 with reference TRBV2 and TRBJ1-2 gives the whole variable domain EPEVTQTPSHQVTQMGQEVILRCVPISNHLYFYWYRQILGQKVEFLVSFYNNEISEKSEIFDDQFSVERPDGSNFTLKIRSTKLEDSAMYFCASGLTFGDYGYTFGSGTRLTVV.

This clone was seen once. Different DNA sequences within this sample yield the same CDR3. The V and J genes are TRBV10-3 and TRBJ1-1; D call uncertain. CDR3 size: 13 residues. Germline V gene data show CDR1 as ENHRY and CDR2 as SYGVKD. Trimming stripped 4 bases from V and 1 base from J, with 7 bases between. The CDR3, as DNA: TGTGCCATCAGTGTAACGGGGAACACTGAAGCTTTCTTT. It yields the protein CAISVTGNTEAFF.

The chain uses TRBV5-1 and TRBJ1-3, with D tentatively TRBD1 (6 bases). CDR3 length equals 14 residues. V lost 6 bases, J lost 4 bases, and 14 bases lay in between. Germline V gene sequence: CDR1 SGHRS, CDR2 YFSETQ. As DNA, the CDR3 is TGCGCCAGCAATCCGGGGGGCGAGGGAAACACCATATATTTT. This gives the protein CASNPGGEGNTIYF.

The V and J genes are TRBV6-5 and TRBJ1-3, with D tentatively TRBD1 (5 bases). Looked up from germline, CDR1 is MNHEY and CDR2 is SVGAGI. Trimming took off 2 bases at V and 4 bases at J, with 12 bases between the two ends. The CDR3 has 15 amino acids. The CDR3 region is CASSYAPGPGNTIYF. In nucleotides, the CDR3 is TGTGCCAGCAGTTACGCTCCGGGACCCGGAAACACCATATATTTT.

This rearrangement joins TRBV18 to TRBJ2-5, with D perhaps TRBD2 (5 bases). This CDR3 comprises 14 residues. Trimming took 1 base from V and 3 from J, leaving 9 bases between them. Germline assignment: CDR1 KGHSH and CDR2 LQKENI. The CDR3 loop is CASSPLLTKETQYF. The DNA for the CDR3 is TGTGCCAGCTCACCACTACTGACTAAAGAGACCCAGTACTTC.